What follows are 32 T cell receptor beta chains derived from one specimen sequenced in a study of CD8+CD57+ T cells in acquired aplastic anemia (dated by TCRdb to 2016 to 2019). Sequencing was performed on an Illumina HiSeq 2000. TCR beta VDJ combination and CDR3 sequence profiling used genomic DNA as the template. TCRdb cleaned the public reads at Q25 with fastp, built clones with MiXCR and kept in-frame beta chains. Entries that share a CDR3 protein sequence are merged under the most common genes and DNA. In all, the sample holds about 290,000 distinct CDR3 sequences, and under 60% of those were seen once. The ten largest clones capture 1% to 1.5% of the sample. The patients picked for sequencing were ones in whom flow cytometry had shown an expansion of CD8+CD57+ cells. Sequenced material: sorted CD4+, CD8+, or CD8+CD57+ T cells (not recorded which) from PBMCs. Every receptor here comes from a human donor with aplastic anemia.

Notes on this clonotype: A much larger clone differs from this one at a single base, so this may be a read error. The chain employs TRBV10-3 and TRBJ2-7; 8 bases are a match to TRBD1. Germline assignment: CDR1 ENHRY and CDR2 SYGVKD. This CDR3 contains 16 residues. CDR3 DNA: TGTGCCAGCAGTCCCGACACCGGGACAGGCTTTTACGAGCAGTACTTC. This translates into CASSPDTGTGFYEQYF.

With regard to this clonotype: The junction shows a germline mismatch at one end, possibly a read error. The rearrangement joins TRBV20-1 to TRBJ2-2, with 12 bases lining up with TRBD2. This CDR3 contains 14 residues. Looked up from germline, CDR1 is DFQATT and CDR2 is SNEGSKA (reference sequence). CDR3 nucleotide sequence: TGTAGTGCTACCCTAGCGGGAGGGACCGGGAAGCTGTTTTTT. This codes for CSATLAGGTGKLFF.

This chain links TRBV5-1 with TRBJ2-2; D not certain. The CDR3 has 15 residues. Trimming left V 3 bases short and J 1 base short, with 10 bases between. In germline, CDR1 is SGHRS, CDR2 YFSETQ. CDR3 residues: CASSSVDLNTGELFF. The CDR3 DNA reads as TGCGCCAGCAGCTCCGTGGATCTGAACACCGGGGAGCTGTTTTTT.

This chain connects TRBV10-3 to TRBJ2-1, with TRBD2 identical over 12 bases. There are 16 residues in the CDR3. Germline CDR1 and CDR2: ENHRY and SYGVKD. The junction had 6 bases not matched to a gene; V was cut back by 0 bases and J by 9 bases. In nucleotides, the CDR3 is TGTGCCATCAGTGAGTCGGCGGCTAGCGGGAGGGGTGAGCAGTTCTTC. This translates into CAISESAASGRGEQFF.

In the case of this clonotype: At one end the junction does not follow the germline gene, possibly because of a read error. The rearrangement links TRBV7-9 to TRBJ2-7; weak D call: TRBD2 (6 bases). The germline V gene has CDR1 SEHNR and CDR2 FQNEAQ (reference sequence). This CDR3 has 11 amino acids. The CDR3 bases are TGCGCCAGCAGCTCCGCGGGAGAGCAGTACTTC. This sequence encodes CASSSAGEQYF.

The sample holds many counts of this clonotype. The CDR3 DNA reads as TGTGCCAGCATCCCGGGCTCTGGAAACACCATATATTTT. Translation gives CASIPGSGNTIYF. The chain employs TRBV2 and TRBJ1-3, with D uncertain. CDR1 is SNHLY, CDR2 FYNNEI, per germline. V lost 7 bases, J lost 0 bases, and 7 bases lay in between. The CDR3 runs 13 residues.

The gene calls are TRBV7-9 and TRBJ1-2, with 7 nucleotides matching TRBD1. Germline V lookup: CDR1 SEHNR, CDR2 FQNEAQ (reference sequence). Trimming cost V 4 bases and J 5 bases; bases outside gene matches: 13. The CDR3 totals 16 residues. CDR3 DNA sequence: TGTGCCAGCAGCTCCTACAGGGGAGATGGCGCTTATGGCTACACCTTC. Protein sequence: CASSSYRGDGAYGYTF.

The chain uses TRBV7-9 and TRBJ2-7; D call uncertain. The CDR3 extends over 11 amino acids. With 6 bases removed from V and 4 bases from J, the gap between germline ends came to 7 bases. Germline values: CDR1 SEHNR, CDR2 FQNEAQ (reference sequence). The CDR3 nucleotides read TGTGCCAGCAGGTCAAAATACGAGCAGTACTTC. The encoded protein is CASRSKYEQYF.

This clonotype was counted ten times or more. The chain has TRBV3-1 and TRBJ1-2; D not certain. The length of the CDR3 is 15 residues. Trimming left V 3 bases short and J 1 base short, with 12 bases between. The germline V gene has CDR1 LGHDT and CDR2 YNNKEL (reference sequence). The chain's CDR3 is CASSQGYGDNYGYTF. DNA for the CDR3: TGTGCCAGCAGCCAGGGTTATGGAGATAACTATGGCTACACCTTC.

The chain recombines TRBV25-1 with TRBJ2-7; D possibly corresponds to TRBD2 (6 bases). The CDR3 runs 13 residues. The germline gives CDR1 MGHDK, CDR2 SYGVNS. The germline V and J ends were trimmed by 4 bases and 3 bases, with 10 bases remaining between them. CDR3 in amino acids: CASSVAGSYEQYF. In DNA, the CDR3 is TGTGCCAGCAGTGTGGCGGGGAGCTACGAGCAGTACTTC.

This chain joins TRBV20-1 and TRBJ2-5, with TRBD2 as a possible D gene (5 bases). The J call is doubtful: the DNA matches TRBJ2-7 better. CDR3 length equals 13 residues. Germline CDR1 and CDR2: DFQATT and SNEGSKA (reference sequence). CDR3 loop: CSAREGYRGEQYF. Written as DNA, the CDR3 is TGCAGTGCTAGAGAGGGGTACCGGGGCGAGCAGTACTTC.

This clonotype was observed a single time. The CDR3 protein is CASSDSYRGPSYEQYF. CDR3 nucleotide sequence: TGTGCCAGCAGTGATTCGTACAGGGGGCCTAGCTACGAGCAGTACTTC. The chain carries TRBV6-1 and TRBJ2-7, with 9 bases aligning to TRBD1. Germline loops: CDR1 MNHNS, CDR2 SASEGT. V dropped 3 bases and J dropped 3; count of bases not matched to a gene: 9. CDR3 length equals 16 residues.

This clonotype was counted ten times or more. The V and J genes are TRBV7-8 and TRBJ1-2; D gene unclear. Germline-derived CDR1 and CDR2 are SGHVS and FQNEAQ. The CDR3 consists of 17 residues. V was pared by 5 bases and J by 4 bases, with 23 bases between. CDR3 sequence (DNA): TGTGCCAGCAGCCAATTCTCCACGGTAATTGGCCCCTATGGCTACACCTTC. This codes for CASSQFSTVIGPYGYTF.

Only a few counts were recorded for this clonotype. The chain joins TRBV2 to TRBJ2-7; D is unresolved. The CDR3 length is 11 residues. V was pared by 10 bases and J by 7 bases, with 14 bases between. Germline V gene data show CDR1 as SNHLY and CDR2 as FYNNEI. CDR3 in amino acids: CATPGRREQYF. In DNA form, the CDR3 reads TGTGCCACCCCCGGGCGTCGGGAGCAGTACTTC.

The rearrangement links TRBV7-9 to TRBJ2-1; a possible D gene is TRBD1 (6 bases). Germline V lookup: CDR1 SEHNR, CDR2 FQNEAQ (reference sequence). V was cut by 9 bases and J by 2 bases, with 17 bases left in between. The CDR3 spans 15 residues. Written as DNA, the CDR3 is TGTGCCAGTAGTATGAAACAGGGAGCCTACAATGAGCAGTTCTTC. It encodes CASSMKQGAYNEQFF.

This clonotype came up many times. This sequence joins TRBV7-3 and TRBJ2-1; 16 nucleotides agree with TRBD2. Per germline, CDR1 SGHTA and CDR2 FQGTGA. Trimming removed 3 bases from V and 9 bases from J; junction bases left unmatched: 8. CDR3 length equals 17 residues. The CDR3: CASSFPGTSGRGGEQFF. In DNA form, the CDR3 reads TGTGCCAGCAGCTTCCCCGGGACTAGCGGGAGGGGGGGTGAGCAGTTCTTC.

This clonotype was detected only once. The chain recombines TRBV5-1 with TRBJ1-6; D not certain. Trimming removed 0 bases at V and 6 bases at J, with 7 bases between. Germline assignment: CDR1 SGHRS and CDR2 YFSETQ. This CDR3 comprises 14 residues. The CDR3: CASSLDGSNSPLHF. CDR3 nucleotide sequence: TGCGCCAGCAGCTTGGATGGGAGTAATTCACCCCTCCACTTT.

This clonotype was found many times. The chain has TRBV4-1 and TRBJ2-7; D might be TRBD2 (6 bases). The CDR3 length is 15 residues. Trimming removed 2 bases at V and 0 bases at J, with 11 bases between. Germline assignment: CDR1 MGHRA and CDR2 YSYEKL. CDR3 region: CASSQLVGSSYEQYF. The CDR3, as DNA: TGCGCCAGCAGCCAACTGGTCGGGAGCTCCTACGAGCAGTACTTC.

There are a few counts of this clonotype. The chain employs TRBV12-5 and TRBJ2-4; a weak D match, TRBD1 (6 bases). This CDR3 is 13 amino acids long. CDR1 and CDR2 from the germline V gene are LGHNT and FRNRAP. The CDR3 sequence: CASSQGAKNIQYF. DNA of the CDR3: TGTGCCAGCAGCCAGGGGGCCAAAAACATTCAGTACTTC. Full variable domain (rest looked up from reference TRBV12-5 and TRBJ2-4): DARVTQTPRHKVTEMGQEVTMRCQPILGHNTVFWYRQTMMQGLELLAYFRNRAPLDDSGMPKDRFSAEMPDATLATLKIQPSEPRDSAVYFCASSQGAKNIQYFGAGTRLSVL.

In its sample, this clonotype was seen a few times. CDR3 amino acids: CATLGLYDTGELFF. Here the CDR3 DNA reads TGTGCCACCCTGGGACTTTACGACACCGGGGAGCTGTTTTTT. The chain joins TRBV7-9 to TRBJ2-2, with a tentative D call TRBD2 (6 bases). This CDR3 is built from 14 residues. V was pared by 10 bases and J by 3 bases, with 15 bases between. Germline values: CDR1 SEHNR, CDR2 FQNEAQ (reference sequence). Variable domain in full (rest from reference TRBV7-9 and TRBJ2-2): DTGVSQNPRHKITKRGQNVTFRCDPISEHNRLYWYRQTLGQGPEFLTYFQNEAQLEKSRLLSDRFSAERPKGSFSTLEIQRTEQGDSAMYLCATLGLYDTGELFFGEGSRLTVL.

Ten or more counts support this clonotype. This chain joins TRBV29-1 and TRBJ1-2; D is uncertain. This CDR3 is 13 amino acids long. CDR1 and CDR2 from the germline V gene are SQVTM and ANQGSEA. V gave up 5 bases and J gave up 8 bases, with 18 bases separating them. CDR3 sequence reads: CSVSFSVSEGYTF. The DNA for the CDR3 is TGCAGCGTTTCTTTTTCGGTGTCGGAAGGCTACACCTTC.

As to this clonotype: The junction and the germline gene differ at one end; a read error may be behind it. The chain joins TRBV5-1 to TRBJ2-3, with TRBD1 identical over 8 bases. Germline V gives CDR1 SGHRS, CDR2 YFSETQ. The CDR3 runs 13 residues. The CDR3: CASRTGSTDTQYF. CDR3 nucleotide sequence: TGTGCCAGCAGGACAGGGAGCACAGATACGCAGTATTTT.

This clonotype has ten or more counts. This chain joins TRBV7-6 and TRBJ1-1; 7 nucleotides agree with TRBD1. CDR3 length: 15 amino acids. V lost 5 bases to trimming and J lost 1 base; unmatched junction nucleotides: 7. Looked up from germline, CDR1 is SGHVS and CDR2 is FNYEAQ. In nucleotides, the CDR3 is TGTGCCAGCAGCCCATCGACAGGGAGGAACACTGAAGCTTTCTTT. Translation: CASSPSTGRNTEAFF.

The chain combines TRBV9 with TRBJ2-3, with 10 bases matching TRBD1. The CDR3 totals 16 residues. Germline CDR1 SGDLS, CDR2 YYNGEE. V lost 0 bases to trimming and J lost 4 bases; unmatched junction nucleotides: 5. The CDR3 nucleotides are TGTGCCAGCAGCGTAGAAGGGACAGGGGTTTCAGATACGCAGTATTTT. It translates to CASSVEGTGVSDTQYF. Together with reference TRBV9 and TRBJ2-3, the CDR3 gives the full variable domain: DSGVTQTPKHLITATGQRVTLRCSPRSGDLSVYWYQQSLDQGLQFLIQYYNGEERAKGNILERFSAQQFPDLHSELNLSSLELGDSALYFCASSVEGTGVSDTQYFGPGTRLTVL.

This clonotype was counted ten times or more. Written as DNA, the CDR3 is TGCGCCAGCAGCTTGCGCCGTACTAGCGGGGGGGATGAGCAGTTCTTC. Amino acid sequence: CASSLRRTSGGDEQFF. V gene TRBV5-1 combines with J gene TRBJ2-1; TRBD2 agrees at 13 bases. Trimming at V came to 1 base and at J to 8 bases, leaving 6 bases not matched to a gene. Per germline, CDR1 SGHRS and CDR2 YFSETQ. The CDR3 has 16 amino acids.

This chain links TRBV20-1 with TRBJ2-1, with 16 bases that match TRBD2. The germline CDR1 and CDR2 sequences are DFQATT and SNEGSKA (reference sequence). The CDR3 is made up of 18 amino acids. V shed 6 bases, J shed 1 base, and the junction held 9 bases outside the gene matches. This CDR3 reads CSARLGLAGGLSYNEQFF. In DNA, the CDR3 is TGCAGTGCCAGGCTGGGACTAGCGGGAGGGTTGTCCTACAATGAGCAGTTCTTC.

The DNA for the CDR3 is TGTGCCAGCAGTCCAGGGTTTCCCCTCCACTTT. Protein product: CASSPGFPLHF. V usage is TRBV7-2 and J usage is TRBJ1-6, with D perhaps matching TRBD1 (5 bases). The CDR3 consists of 11 residues. The ends were cut back, 6 bases at V and 13 bases at J, with 10 bases in the middle. Germline loops: CDR1 SGHTA, CDR2 FQGNSA.

This sequence joins TRBV2 and TRBJ2-1; no clear D. Germline loops: CDR1 SNHLY, CDR2 FYNNEI. The CDR3 loop spans 11 amino acids. V was cut by 8 bases and J by 10 bases, with 12 bases left in between. In nucleotides, the CDR3 is TGTGCCAGCTCTAGACCCGAGGAGCAGTTCTTC. As protein: CASSRPEEQFF.

There are many counts of this clonotype. The chain recombines TRBV20-1 with TRBJ2-1, with D uncertain. Germline V CDR1 and CDR2: DFQATT, SNEGSKA (reference sequence). The CDR3 has 14 amino acids. Trimming pared 0 bases from V and 1 base from J, leaving 7 bases between. The CDR3 DNA follows: TGCAGTGCTAGAGATTTCGGGTCCTACAATGAGCAGTTCTTC. It yields the protein CSARDFGSYNEQFF.

The J gene is TRBJ2-3, the V gene TRBV29-1; D uncertain. Germline CDR1 is SQVTM and CDR2 is ANQGSEA. V lost 3 bases to trimming and J lost 0 bases, with 7 bases between them. The CDR3 contains 13 residues. In nucleotides, the CDR3 is TGCAGCGTTGAGGTTGGGAGCACAGATACGCAGTATTTT. Amino acid sequence: CSVEVGSTDTQYF.

The V gene is TRBV7-2, the J gene TRBJ2-1; D unresolved. The CDR3 length is 15 residues. CDR1 and CDR2 (germline): SGHTA, FQGNSA. The ends were cut back, 6 bases at V and 4 bases at J, with 16 bases in the middle. In DNA form, the CDR3 reads TGTGCCAGCAGGGCGATGGGGAACCCTTACAATGAGCAGTTCTTC. It is translated as CASRAMGNPYNEQFF.

This clonotype was seen more than once but under ten times. The rearrangement links TRBV2 to TRBJ2-7; D is uncertain. Germline assignment: CDR1 SNHLY and CDR2 FYNNEI. Trimming took 1 base from V and 12 from J, leaving 10 bases between them. The CDR3 is 11 amino acids. The CDR3 loop is CASSEGVIPYF. DNA of the CDR3: TGTGCCAGCAGTGAAGGTGTAATTCCGTACTTC.